The 16 T cell receptor beta chains below come from one sample, sequenced in a study of preoperative IRX-2 immunotherapy in early breast cancer. Described treatment: preoperative locoregional IRX-2 cytokine immunotherapy. This table comes from immunoSEQ multiplex PCR, and its TCRdb copy is limited to in-frame clones, with some not included. The sample gives approximately 30,000 clones, roughly 96% of which show up once; around 6.6% is in the top ten. The sample was taken from a patient treated with IRX-2 immunotherapy. These receptor sequences come from a human donor with breast cancer.

This clone was detected only once. The gene calls are TRBV7-2 and TRBJ2-1; the D is unclear. The CDR3 spans 13 residues. Germline-derived CDR1 and CDR2 are SGHTA and FQGNSA. With 1 base removed from V and 4 bases from J, the gap between germline ends came to 5 bases. The CDR3 protein is CASSLDTYNEQFF. CDR3 DNA sequence: TGTGCCAGCAGCTTAGATACATACAATGAGCAGTTCTTC.

The chain combines TRBV6-4 with TRBJ1-1; 12 nucleotides align to TRBD1. The V and J ends lost 6 bases and 4 bases, in that order; junction bases with no gene match: 6. Germline CDR1 MRHNA, CDR2 SNTAGT. The CDR3 is made up of 15 amino acids. This CDR3 is CASRGQGATGTEAFF. In DNA, the CDR3 is TGTGCCAGCAGGGGACAGGGGGCTACAGGCACTGAAGCTTTCTTT.

This rearrangement joins TRBV7-2 to TRBJ1-1; D possibly corresponds to TRBD1 (5 bases). Germline values: CDR1 SGHTA, CDR2 FQGNSA. V lost 2 bases, J lost 0 bases, and 10 bases lay in between. This CDR3 has 15 residues. The CDR3 region has the DNA TGTGCCAGCAGCTTAAAAGGGACGGTGAACACTGAAGCTTTCTTT. Protein: CASSLKGTVNTEAFF.

The V gene is TRBV18, the J gene TRBJ1-6; 9 positions agree with TRBD1. The CDR3 sequence is 15 residues long. Unmatched junction bases numbered 4, after V lost 0 bases and J lost 10 bases. Germline loops: CDR1 KGHSH, CDR2 LQKENI. The DNA for the CDR3 is TGTGCCAGCTCACCACCGGGACAGGGAACCTCACCCCTCCACTTT. Amino acid sequence: CASSPPGQGTSPLHF.

The CDR3 DNA reads TGTGCCAGCAGCTTCGAGGGCGGGGCCTTTAGCACAGATACGCAGTATTTT. Amino acids: CASSFEGGAFSTDTQYF. This chain joins TRBV11-2 and TRBJ2-3, with a weak D call TRBD2 (6 bases). Germline V gives CDR1 SGHAT, CDR2 FQNNGV. V shed 3 bases and J shed 0 bases, with 16 bases lying between them. The CDR3 contains 17 residues.

The rearrangement links TRBV28 to TRBJ1-2, with D unresolved. Trimming cost V 1 base and J 1 base, with 13 bases left between them. Germline assignment: CDR1 MDHEN and CDR2 SYDVKM. The CDR3 length is 16 residues. CDR3 nucleotides: TGTGCCAGCAGTTTATTCCCTCCGGACCTTAACTATGGCTACACCTTC. It yields the protein CASSLFPPDLNYGYTF.

This chain joins TRBV7-9 and TRBJ2-7; D is undetermined. Germline CDR1 is SEHNR and CDR2 is FQNEAQ (reference sequence). Trimming stripped 2 bases from V and 1 base from J, with 12 bases between. The CDR3 extends over 15 amino acids. Written as DNA, the CDR3 is TGTGCCAGCAGCTTATTCTCGGGCAAATCCTACGAGCAGTACTTC. Residues: CASSLFSGKSYEQYF.

This sequence joins TRBV18 and TRBJ1-1; weak D call: TRBD1 (5 bases). CDR3 length: 14 amino acids. The V gene's germline CDR1 is KGHSH and CDR2 LQKENI. V dropped 2 bases and J dropped 6 bases, with 13 bases sitting between them. Written as DNA, the CDR3 is TGTGCCAGCTCACCAAGTCAGGGTTTAGCTGAAGCTTTCTTT. This sequence encodes CASSPSQGLAEAFF.

The chain couples TRBV11-2 to TRBJ1-3; the D gene is possibly TRBD1 (5 bases). Germline V CDR1 and CDR2: SGHAT, FQNNGV. CDR3 length: 14 residues. V was shortened by 4 bases and J by 3 bases, with 10 bases between the two germline ends. The CDR3 bases are TGTGCCAGCAGCTGGGGGTCCAGTGGAAACACCATATATTTT. Translated, it gives CASSWGSSGNTIYF.

This chain links TRBV29-1 with TRBJ2-2, with 8 nucleotides matching TRBD1. CDR3 length: 11 amino acids. Germline trimming cut 6 bases from V and 6 bases from J; bases unmatched to any gene: 0. Germline V gene data show CDR1 as SQVTM and CDR2 as ANQGSEA. This CDR3 is CSVDRAGELFF. The CDR3 DNA is TGCAGCGTGGACAGGGCCGGGGAGCTGTTTTTT.

The gene calls are TRBV9 and TRBJ1-4; 7 nucleotides align to TRBD1. The CDR3 covers 15 residues. Germline loops: CDR1 SGDLS, CDR2 YYNGEE. V was clipped by 0 bases and J by 8 bases; unmatched bases: 7. This chain's CDR3 is CASSVEGASGEKLFF. CDR3 DNA sequence: TGTGCCAGCAGCGTAGAGGGGGCAAGTGGGGAAAAACTGTTTTTT.

The chain employs TRBV9 and TRBJ1-2; a weak D match, TRBD1 (5 bases). V lost 0 bases, J lost 4 bases, and 13 bases lay in between. The CDR3 contains 15 residues. CDR1 is SGDLS and CDR2 is YYNGEE in the germline V gene. CDR3 in DNA: TGTGCCAGCAGCGTAGGCGGGGGAGGAACCTATGGCTACACCTTC. Its protein is CASSVGGGGTYGYTF.

The J gene is TRBJ1-4, the V gene TRBV18, with unresolved D. In germline, CDR1 is KGHSH, CDR2 LQKENI. The CDR3 has 16 amino acids. Trimming removed 5 bases at V and 0 bases at J, with 13 bases between. CDR3: CASSIGRAATNEKLFF. CDR3 sequence (DNA): TGTGCCAGCTCAATCGGCAGAGCTGCAACTAATGAAAAACTGTTTTTT.

The V gene is TRBV7-6, the J gene TRBJ2-5; possible D gene TRBD1, 6 bases. The germline V gene encodes CDR1 SGHVS and CDR2 FNYEAQ. The CDR3 contains 15 residues. V dropped 0 bases and J dropped 2 bases, with 10 bases sitting between them. The CDR3 nucleotides are TGTGCCAGCAGCTTAGCTGGACAGAGACAAGAGACCCAGTACTTC. Translation gives CASSLAGQRQETQYF.

This clone was observed a single time. V and J are TRBV7-2 and TRBJ2-7, with 10 positions matching TRBD1. Germline values: CDR1 SGHTA, CDR2 FQGNSA. The J segment lost 5 bases and the V segment lost 4 bases, leaving 11 bases of the junction unmatched. CDR3 length: 16 residues. CDR3 sequence reads: CASSSPPGQGSNEQYF. The CDR3 coding sequence is TGTGCCAGCAGCTCGCCACCGGGACAGGGGTCCAACGAGCAGTACTTC.

This clone has only a few counts. V is TRBV14 and J is TRBJ1-4; D is unresolved. V was clipped by 4 bases and J by 0 bases, with 9 bases between them. CDR1 and CDR2 from the germline V gene are SGHDN and FVKESK. The CDR3 spans 15 residues. CDR3 DNA sequence: TGTGCCAGCAGCCCGATCGGGGCAACTAATGAAAAACTGTTTTTT. It codes for CASSPIGATNEKLFF.